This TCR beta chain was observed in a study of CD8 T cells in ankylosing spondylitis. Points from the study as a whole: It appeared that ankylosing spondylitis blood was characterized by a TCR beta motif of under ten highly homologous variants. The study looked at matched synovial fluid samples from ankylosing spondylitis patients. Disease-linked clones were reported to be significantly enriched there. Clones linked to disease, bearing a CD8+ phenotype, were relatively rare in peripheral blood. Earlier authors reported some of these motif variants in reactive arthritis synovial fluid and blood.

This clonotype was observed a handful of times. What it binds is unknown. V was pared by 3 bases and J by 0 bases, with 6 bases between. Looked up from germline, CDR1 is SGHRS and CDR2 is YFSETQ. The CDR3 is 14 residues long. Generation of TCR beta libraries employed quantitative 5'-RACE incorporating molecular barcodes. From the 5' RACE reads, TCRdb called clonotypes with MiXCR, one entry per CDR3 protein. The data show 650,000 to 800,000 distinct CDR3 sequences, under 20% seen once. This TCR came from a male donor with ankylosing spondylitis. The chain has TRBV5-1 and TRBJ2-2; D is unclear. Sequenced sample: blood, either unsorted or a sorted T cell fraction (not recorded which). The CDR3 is CASSSLTNTGELFF. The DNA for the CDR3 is TGCGCCAGCAGCTCCCTAACGAACACCGGGGAGCTGTTTTTT.